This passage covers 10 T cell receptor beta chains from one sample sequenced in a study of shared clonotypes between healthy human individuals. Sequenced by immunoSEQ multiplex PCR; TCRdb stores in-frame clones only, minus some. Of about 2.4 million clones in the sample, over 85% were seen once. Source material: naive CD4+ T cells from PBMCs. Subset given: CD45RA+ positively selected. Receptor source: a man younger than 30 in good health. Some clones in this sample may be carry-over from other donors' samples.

The CDR3, as DNA: TGTGCCAGCAGCTTATTGGGCAGTGGAGAGACCCAGTACTTC. Amino acids: CASSLLGSGETQYF. V usage is TRBV7-6 and J usage is TRBJ2-5; D is unresolved. The length of the CDR3 is 14 residues. Germline assignment: CDR1 SGHVS and CDR2 FNYEAQ. V was shortened by 2 bases and J by 4 bases, with 11 bases between the two germline ends. Variable domain in full (rest from reference TRBV7-6 and TRBJ2-5): GAGVSQSPRYKVTKRGQDVALRCDPISGHVSLYWYRQALGQGPEFLTYFNYEAQQDKSGLPNDRFSAERPEGSISTLTIQRTEQRDSAMYRCASSLLGSGETQYFGPGTRLLVL.

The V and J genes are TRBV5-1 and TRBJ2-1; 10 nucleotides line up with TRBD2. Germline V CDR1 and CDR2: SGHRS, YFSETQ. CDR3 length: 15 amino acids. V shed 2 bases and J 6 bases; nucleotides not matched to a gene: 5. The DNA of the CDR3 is TGCGCCAGCAGCTTCCTAGCGGGGGTCGCCAATGAGCAGTTCTTC. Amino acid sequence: CASSFLAGVANEQFF.

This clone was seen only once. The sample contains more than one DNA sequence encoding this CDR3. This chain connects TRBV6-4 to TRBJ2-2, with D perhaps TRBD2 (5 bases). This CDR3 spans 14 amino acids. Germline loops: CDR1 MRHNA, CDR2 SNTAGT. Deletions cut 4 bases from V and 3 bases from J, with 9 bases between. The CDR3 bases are TGTGCCAGCAGTGTAGAGGGTCACACCGGGGAGCTGTTTTTT. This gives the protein CASSVEGHTGELFF.

DNA for the CDR3: TGTGCCAGCAGTTTAATCCAGGCCGGCACTGAAGCTTTCTTT. Translating it yields CASSLIQAGTEAFF. The chain uses TRBV27 and TRBJ1-1; D unresolved. Germline V gene lookup returns CDR1 MNHEY and CDR2 SMNVEV (reference sequence). This CDR3 has 14 residues. The V gene lost 2 bases and the J gene lost 4 bases, with 11 bases spanning the gap.

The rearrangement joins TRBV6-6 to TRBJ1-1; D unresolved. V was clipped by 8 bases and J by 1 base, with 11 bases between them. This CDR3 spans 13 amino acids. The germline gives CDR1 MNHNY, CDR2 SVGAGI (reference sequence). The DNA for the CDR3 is TGTGCCAGCGGGTTTACAGCGAACACTGAAGCTTTCTTT. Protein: CASGFTANTEAFF.

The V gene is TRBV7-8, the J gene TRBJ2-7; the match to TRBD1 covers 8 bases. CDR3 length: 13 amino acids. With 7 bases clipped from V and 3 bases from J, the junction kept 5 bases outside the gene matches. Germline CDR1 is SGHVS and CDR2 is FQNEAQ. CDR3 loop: CASTQTGGYEQYF. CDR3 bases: TGTGCCAGCACCCAAACAGGGGGCTACGAGCAGTACTTC.

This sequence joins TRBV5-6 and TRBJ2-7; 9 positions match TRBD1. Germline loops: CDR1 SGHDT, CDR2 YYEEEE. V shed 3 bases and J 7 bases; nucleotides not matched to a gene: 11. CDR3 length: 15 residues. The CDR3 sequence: CASSSGLGTGWEQYF. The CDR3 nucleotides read TGTGCCAGCAGCTCGGGACTCGGGACAGGGTGGGAGCAGTACTTC.

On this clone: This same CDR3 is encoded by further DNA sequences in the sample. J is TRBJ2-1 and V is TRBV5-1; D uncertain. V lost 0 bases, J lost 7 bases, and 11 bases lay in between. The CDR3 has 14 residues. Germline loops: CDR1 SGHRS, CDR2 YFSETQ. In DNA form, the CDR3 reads TGCGCCAGCAGCTTGGAGTCCGGATATAATGAGCAGTTCTTC. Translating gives CASSLESGYNEQFF.

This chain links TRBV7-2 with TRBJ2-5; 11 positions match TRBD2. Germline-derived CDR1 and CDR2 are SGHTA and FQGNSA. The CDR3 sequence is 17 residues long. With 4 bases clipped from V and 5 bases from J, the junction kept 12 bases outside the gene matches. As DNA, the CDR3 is TGTGCCAGCAGCTCCAGGGTTACTAGCGGGAGTTTGGAGACCCAGTACTTC. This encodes CASSSRVTSGSLETQYF.

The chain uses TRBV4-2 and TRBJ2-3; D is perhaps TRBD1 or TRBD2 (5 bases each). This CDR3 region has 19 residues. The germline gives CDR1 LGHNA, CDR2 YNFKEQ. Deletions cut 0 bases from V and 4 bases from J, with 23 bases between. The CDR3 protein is CASSQDPVREGPGADTQYF. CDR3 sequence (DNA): TGTGCCAGCAGCCAAGATCCGGTTCGCGAGGGGCCTGGCGCAGATACGCAGTATTTT.